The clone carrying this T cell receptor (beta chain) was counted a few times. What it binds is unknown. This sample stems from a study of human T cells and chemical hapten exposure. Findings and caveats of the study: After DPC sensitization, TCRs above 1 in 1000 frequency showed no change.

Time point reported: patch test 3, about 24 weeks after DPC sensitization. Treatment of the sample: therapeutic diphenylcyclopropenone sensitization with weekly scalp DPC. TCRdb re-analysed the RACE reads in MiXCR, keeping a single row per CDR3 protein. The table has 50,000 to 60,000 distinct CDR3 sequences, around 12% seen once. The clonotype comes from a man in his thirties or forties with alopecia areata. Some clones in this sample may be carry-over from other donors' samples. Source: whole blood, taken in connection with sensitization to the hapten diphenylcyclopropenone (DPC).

The CDR3: CSARDRQGSYNEQFF. CDR3 in DNA: TGCAGTGCTAGAGACCGACAGGGGTCCTACAATGAGCAGTTCTTC. The rearrangement joins TRBV20-1 to TRBJ2-1, with 8 bases identical to TRBD1. The junction had 2 bases not matched to a gene; V was cut back by 0 bases and J by 1 base. This CDR3 region has 15 residues. CDR1 and CDR2 (germline): DFQATT, SNEGSKA (reference sequence).